A single sample gave rise to the 27 T cell receptor beta chains below, sequenced in a study of shared T cell receptors in the human thymus. TCRdb's copy holds only in-frame clones and misses some; the assay was immunoSEQ multiplex PCR. The sample comprises more than 550,000 clones, approximately 85% of which are singletons, and over 0.008% rests with the top ten. These sequences were also reported in another study, on human thymus T cells.

Material for sequencing was thymocytes. These receptors were collected from a girl less than two years old with a congenital heart defect.

This sequence joins TRBV11-2 and TRBJ1-2; D is unresolved. Trimming took 5 bases from V and 0 from J, leaving 16 bases between them. Germline lookup yields CDR1 SGHAT and CDR2 FQNNGV. CDR3 length equals 16 residues. The chain's CDR3 is CASSGKVEVTNYGYTF. The CDR3 DNA follows: TGTGCCAGCAGCGGAAAGGTGGAGGTAACTAACTATGGCTACACCTTC.

The chain links TRBV7-9 to TRBJ1-2; 7 bases align to TRBD1. With 5 bases clipped from V and 2 bases from J, the junction kept 11 bases outside the gene matches. CDR1 and CDR2 (germline): SEHNR, FQNEAQ (reference sequence). CDR3 length equals 16 residues. CDR3 nucleotide sequence: TGTGCCAGCAGCGTTCTTGAGGGGGCACACAACTATGGCTACACCTTC. As protein: CASSVLEGAHNYGYTF.

The rearrangement joins TRBV5-4 to TRBJ2-1, with D unresolved. This CDR3 contains 14 residues. The germline V gene encodes CDR1 SGHNT and CDR2 YYREEE (reference sequence). With 0 bases removed from V and 2 bases from J, the gap between germline ends came to 6 bases. The CDR3 reads CASSLGGPYNEQFF. The CDR3 nucleotides are TGTGCCAGCAGCTTGGGAGGTCCCTACAATGAGCAGTTCTTC.

The chain has TRBV15 and TRBJ2-3, with TRBD2 matching over 9 bases. The CDR3 loop spans 16 amino acids. V trimming: 2 bases; J trimming: 5 bases; junction bases outside the gene matches: 8. Germline V gives CDR1 LNHNV, CDR2 YYDKDF (reference sequence). In DNA form, the CDR3 reads TGTGCCACCAGCAGACGACTAGCGGAAAAGGGAGATACGCAGTATTTT. Translation: CATSRRLAEKGDTQYF.

The CDR3 DNA follows: TGTGCCACCAGCGACCGGGACAGGGGCGATGGCTACACCTTC. It specifies CATSDRDRGDGYTF. The chain combines TRBV15 with TRBJ1-2, with 10 bases identical to TRBD1. Germline lookup yields CDR1 LNHNV and CDR2 YYDKDF (reference sequence). V was pared by 5 bases and J by 6 bases, with 6 bases of the junction left unmatched. This CDR3 contains 14 residues.

The rearrangement joins TRBV6-5 to TRBJ1-2; TRBD1 agrees at 7 bases. Germline values: CDR1 MNHEY, CDR2 SVGAGI. V lost 5 bases, J lost 4 bases, and 7 bases stayed unmatched. The CDR3 runs to 14 residues. CDR3 in DNA: TGTGCCAGCAGTAACAACAGGGGAGTCTATGGCTACACCTTC. This encodes CASSNNRGVYGYTF.

A remark on this clone: A junction end diverges from the germline sequence, so it may reflect a read error. This chain joins TRBV25-1 and TRBJ2-2, with 11 bases identical to TRBD2. Germline CDR1 is MGHDK and CDR2 is SYGVNS. The CDR3 extends over 18 amino acids. CDR3 coding DNA: TGTGCCGGCAGTGACGGTCTAGCGGGGGGTCCGAACACCGGGGAGCTGTTTTTT. Translated, it gives CAGSDGLAGGPNTGELFF.

The chain links TRBV5-6 to TRBJ2-7; D not certain. Germline values: CDR1 SGHDT, CDR2 YYEEEE. This CDR3 comprises 14 residues. Trimming pared 4 bases from V and 3 bases from J, leaving 14 bases between. CDR3 nucleotides: TGTGCCAGCAGCCGTTGGATCGCAGGCTACGAGCAGTACTTC. Amino acid sequence: CASSRWIAGYEQYF.

Details on this clone: Sequence at one end of the junction differs from germline and may be a read error. The chain couples TRBV7-7 to TRBJ2-5; TRBD2 aligns across 7 bases. The length of the CDR3 is 15 residues. The V gene's germline CDR1 is SSHAT and CDR2 FNYEAQ (reference sequence). CDR3 DNA: TGTGCTAGCAGCCTGGGAGGCGGGGGACAAGAGACCCAGTACTTC. As protein: CASSLGGGGQETQYF.

This clone was seen just once. This rearrangement joins TRBV21-1 to TRBJ1-5; the tabulated D call, TRBD1, remains unverified against the DNA. TRBV21-1 is marked as a pseudogene. The CDR3 loop spans 15 amino acids. CDR3 nucleotide sequence: TGTGCCAGCAGCAATTTTCGACAGGTCAATCAGCCCCAGCATTTT. Amino acid sequence: CASSNFRQVNQPQHF.

This clone came up once. The rearrangement joins TRBV9 to TRBJ2-7; 7 bases are shared with TRBD1. The CDR3 sequence is 18 residues long. Per the germline V gene, CDR1 is SGDLS and CDR2 is YYNGEE. V shed 3 bases and J 5 bases; nucleotides not matched to a gene: 20. As DNA, the CDR3 is TGTGCCAGCAGCGCAAAAGAAGAACCCAGGGGGTTTAGTCACGAGCAGTACTTC. Its translation is CASSAKEEPRGFSHEQYF.

The chain has TRBV27 and TRBJ1-5, with D perhaps TRBD1 (6 bases). Germline loops: CDR1 MNHEY, CDR2 SMNVEV (reference sequence). Trimming cost V 4 bases and J 4 bases, with 14 bases left between them. This CDR3 comprises 15 residues. As DNA, the CDR3 is TGTGCCAGCAGTTCGTCAGGGGAAAGGAATCAGCCCCAGCATTTT. Protein: CASSSSGERNQPQHF.

This clone was counted a single time. V and J are TRBV6-6 and TRBJ1-2; TRBD1 matches 10 bases. With 0 bases clipped from V and 6 bases from J, the junction kept 7 bases outside the gene matches. The CDR3 consists of 16 residues. Looked up from germline, CDR1 is MNHNY and CDR2 is SVGAGI (reference sequence). CDR3 bases: TGTGCCAGCAGTTACTCTAAATCGGGGACAGGGGATGGCTACACCTTC. Its protein product is CASSYSKSGTGDGYTF.

J is TRBJ1-1 and V is TRBV7-2; D uncertain. CDR1 and CDR2 from the germline V gene are SGHTA and FQGNSA. The CDR3 runs to 17 residues. V was trimmed by 6 bases and J by 0 bases, leaving 20 bases between them. CDR3 residues: CASRPNWSISMNTEAFF. DNA of the CDR3: TGTGCCAGCAGGCCTAATTGGTCGATCTCTATGAACACTGAAGCTTTCTTT.

The CDR3 protein is CASSQVREGLTKFTDTQYF. The CDR3 DNA sequence: TGTGCCAGCAGCCAAGTTCGAGAGGGACTCACCAAATTCACAGATACGCAGTATTTT. The chain joins TRBV14 to TRBJ2-3, with TRBD2 as a possible D gene (6 bases). Germline CDR1 SGHDN, CDR2 FVKESK. The length of the CDR3 is 19 residues. Trimming left V 1 base short and J 2 bases short, with 22 bases between.

The CDR3 DNA follows: TGTGCCAGCAGGCGAGGACAGGCGCCTAATGAAAAACTGTTTTTT. Encoded protein: CASRRGQAPNEKLFF. This rearrangement joins TRBV28 to TRBJ1-4; 7 bases align to TRBD1. The germline gives CDR1 MDHEN, CDR2 SYDVKM. V lost 6 bases and J lost 3; bases outside the gene matches: 7. The CDR3 length is 15 residues.

This chain connects TRBV11-2 to TRBJ2-5; 9 nucleotides agree with TRBD2. J lost 5 bases, V lost 0 bases, and 4 bases had no gene match. Germline values: CDR1 SGHAT, CDR2 FQNNGV. The CDR3 length is 15 residues. CDR3 sequence reads: CASSLDYGTSETQYF. CDR3 nucleotide sequence: TGTGCCAGCAGCTTAGATTACGGGACTAGCGAGACCCAGTACTTC.

The chain employs TRBV9 and TRBJ1-1; TRBD1 aligns across 8 bases. In germline, CDR1 is SGDLS, CDR2 YYNGEE. V was clipped by 3 bases and J by 0 bases; unmatched bases: 4. This CDR3 has 15 amino acids. The DNA of the CDR3 is TGTGCCAGCAGCGGGACAGGGCGGATGAACACTGAAGCTTTCTTT. It codes for CASSGTGRMNTEAFF.

The V call is TRBV5-5, the J call TRBJ2-3, with D possibly matching TRBD2 (6 bases). Germline values: CDR1 SGHKS, CDR2 YYEKEE (reference sequence). This CDR3 contains 19 residues. Trimming took off 3 bases at V and 1 base at J, with 24 bases between the two ends. CDR3 sequence reads: CASSYAPGTLRGGTDTQYF. For the CDR3, the DNA is TGTGCCAGCAGCTATGCCCCGGGGACTCTTCGAGGTGGCACAGATACGCAGTATTTT.

Of note for this clone: The junction does not match germline at one end; this may be a read error. The rearrangement joins TRBV11-2 to TRBJ2-3; 10 positions agree with TRBD1. The CDR3 consists of 14 residues. CDR1 is SGHAT and CDR2 is FQNNGV in the germline V gene. CDR3 nucleotide sequence: TGTGCCAGCAGCTTAGGAGCAGGGGACAGGGGTTATCCATTT. Translated, it gives CASSLGAGDRGYPF.

The chain carries TRBV2 and TRBJ1-5; the D is unclear. The germline V gene has CDR1 SNHLY and CDR2 FYNNEI. V was pared by 3 bases and J by 6 bases, with 9 bases between. The CDR3 is made up of 13 amino acids. The CDR3 spells CASSDQPGQPQHF. The CDR3 coding sequence is TGTGCCAGCAGTGACCAACCAGGTCAGCCCCAGCATTTT.

V and J are TRBV4-3 and TRBJ1-6, with TRBD1 matching over 11 bases. The CDR3 spans 20 residues. The junction had 7 bases not matched to a gene; V was cut back by 0 bases and J by 0 bases. Germline V gene lookup returns CDR1 LGHNA and CDR2 YSLEER. CDR3 coding DNA: TGCGCCAGCAGCCAAGAATTGGGACAGGGGGTCCGCTCCTATAATTCACCCCTCCACTTT. Amino acids: CASSQELGQGVRSYNSPLHF.

V gene TRBV19 combines with J gene TRBJ1-2, with 8 bases lining up with TRBD1. J was trimmed by 4 bases and V by 8 bases; bases with no gene match: 3. Germline lookup yields CDR1 LNHDA and CDR2 SQIVND (reference sequence). CDR3 length equals 12 residues. In DNA form, the CDR3 reads TGTGCCAGTGACAGGGGTGGCTATGGCTACACCTTC. It is translated as CASDRGGYGYTF.

The gene calls are TRBV6-6 and TRBJ2-2; D possibly corresponds to TRBD2 (6 bases). The CDR3 extends over 15 amino acids. CDR1 is MNHNY and CDR2 is SVGAGI in the germline V gene (reference sequence). Trimming stripped 6 bases from V and 0 bases from J, with 11 bases between. The CDR3 DNA follows: TGTGCCAGCAGCATTAGCGGATCGAACACCGGGGAGCTGTTTTTT. It yields the protein CASSISGSNTGELFF.

This chain uses TRBV10-1 with TRBJ1-6; D may be TRBD1 (6 bases). Looked up from germline, CDR1 is WNHNN and CDR2 is SYGVQD (reference sequence). V lost 5 bases to trimming and J lost 5 bases, with 16 bases between them. This CDR3 contains 16 residues. DNA of the CDR3: TGCGCCAGCAGTCTACAGCAGGGGACCCATAATTCACCCCTCCACTTT. Encoded protein: CASSLQQGTHNSPLHF.

The table lists this clone with a few counts. V and J are TRBV14 and TRBJ1-4, with a possible D match to TRBD1 (5 bases). Trimming left V 0 bases short and J 8 bases short, with 19 bases between. CDR1 is SGHDN and CDR2 is FVKESK in the germline V gene. The CDR3 length is 17 residues. The CDR3 DNA reads TGTGCCAGCAGCCAAGAATCCCCGCAGGGTTCTGGGGAAAAACTGTTTTTT. Translated: CASSQESPQGSGEKLFF.

The V call is TRBV7-3, the J call TRBJ2-5; 8 bases line up with TRBD2. Unmatched junction bases numbered 7, after V lost 4 bases and J lost 0 bases. Germline CDR1 is SGHTA and CDR2 is FQGTGA. This CDR3 spans 16 amino acids. CDR3 in amino acids: CASSSSPTSDQETQYF. CDR3 bases: TGTGCCAGCAGCTCCTCCCCGACTAGCGACCAAGAGACCCAGTACTTC.